What follows describes a single T cell receptor (beta chain). A read error may account for a junction end that differs from germline. The germline gives CDR1 MGHDK, CDR2 SYGVNS. The CDR3 has 15 amino acids. TCRdb analysed the RT-PCR reads with MiXCR anew, one entry per CDR3 protein. The sample lists about a million distinct CDR3 sequences, more than 15% occurring once. This sample was included in a study of patients and donors after allogeneic stem cell transplantation. This chain uses TRBV25-1 with TRBJ2-1; D is uncertain. Sequencing was performed on blood, either unsorted or a sorted T cell fraction (not recorded which). This clonotype originated in a human donor who was either an allogeneic HSCT recipient or a stem cell or donor lymphocyte infusion donor (not recorded which). It is not recorded whose cells these are; they may come from a transplant donor. CDR3 amino acids: CASSEGFRAINEPFF. The CDR3, as DNA: TGTGCCAGCAGTGAAGGGTTTCGGGCAATCAATGAGCCGTTCTTC. Combining the CDR3 with reference TRBV25-1 and TRBJ2-1 gives the whole variable domain EADIYQTPRYLVIGTGKKITLECSQTMGHDKMYWYQQDPGMELHLIHYSYGVNSTEKGDLSSESTVSRIRTEHFPLTLESARPSHTSQYLCASSEGFRAINEPFFGPGTRLTVL.